The text below deals with one T cell receptor beta chain. The antigen is undetermined. These data originate in a study of cytomegalovirus exposure and HLA in healthy donors. The overall study: HLA-typed donors were the source of 83 million or so unique TCRs held in an early data release.

The study's findings and limits: Some TCR beta chains (around 180 of them) were listed as cytomegalovirus-associated.

This PCR relied on a set of 60 Vbeta primers and 13 Jbeta primers. Profiled with immunoSEQ multiplex PCR; TCRdb holds only in-frame clones, not every one. The table shows 110,000 to 150,000 clones, with roughly 80% occurring only once. The CDR3 sequence is 15 residues long. Trimming took 0 bases from V and 4 from J, leaving 12 bases between them. In germline, CDR1 is LGHNT, CDR2 FRNRAP. The source material was PBMCs. The chain recombines TRBV12-5 with TRBJ1-2; D is unresolved. This TCR derives from a middle-aged man in good health and CMV-seronegative. This chain's CDR3 is CASGLVNAAFYGYTF. The DNA of the CDR3 is TGTGCTAGTGGTTTGGTAAACGCCGCGTTCTATGGCTACACCTTC.